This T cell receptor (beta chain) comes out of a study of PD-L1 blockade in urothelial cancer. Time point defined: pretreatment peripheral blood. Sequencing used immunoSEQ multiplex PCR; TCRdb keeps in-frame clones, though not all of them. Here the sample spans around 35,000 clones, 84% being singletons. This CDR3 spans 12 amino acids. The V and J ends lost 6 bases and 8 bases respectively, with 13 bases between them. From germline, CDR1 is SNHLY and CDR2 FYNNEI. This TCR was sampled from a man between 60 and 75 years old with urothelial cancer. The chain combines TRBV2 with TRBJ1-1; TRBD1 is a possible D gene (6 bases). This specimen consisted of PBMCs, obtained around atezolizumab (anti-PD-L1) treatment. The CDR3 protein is CASSADRTEAFF. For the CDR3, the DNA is TGTGCCAGCAGCGCGGACAGAACAGAAGCTTTCTTT. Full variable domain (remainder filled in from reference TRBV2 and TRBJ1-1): EPEVTQTPSHQVTQMGQEVILRCVPISNHLYFYWYRQILGQKVEFLVSFYNNEISEKSEIFDDQFSVERPDGSNFTLKIRSTKLEDSAMYFCASSADRTEAFFGQGTRLTVV.